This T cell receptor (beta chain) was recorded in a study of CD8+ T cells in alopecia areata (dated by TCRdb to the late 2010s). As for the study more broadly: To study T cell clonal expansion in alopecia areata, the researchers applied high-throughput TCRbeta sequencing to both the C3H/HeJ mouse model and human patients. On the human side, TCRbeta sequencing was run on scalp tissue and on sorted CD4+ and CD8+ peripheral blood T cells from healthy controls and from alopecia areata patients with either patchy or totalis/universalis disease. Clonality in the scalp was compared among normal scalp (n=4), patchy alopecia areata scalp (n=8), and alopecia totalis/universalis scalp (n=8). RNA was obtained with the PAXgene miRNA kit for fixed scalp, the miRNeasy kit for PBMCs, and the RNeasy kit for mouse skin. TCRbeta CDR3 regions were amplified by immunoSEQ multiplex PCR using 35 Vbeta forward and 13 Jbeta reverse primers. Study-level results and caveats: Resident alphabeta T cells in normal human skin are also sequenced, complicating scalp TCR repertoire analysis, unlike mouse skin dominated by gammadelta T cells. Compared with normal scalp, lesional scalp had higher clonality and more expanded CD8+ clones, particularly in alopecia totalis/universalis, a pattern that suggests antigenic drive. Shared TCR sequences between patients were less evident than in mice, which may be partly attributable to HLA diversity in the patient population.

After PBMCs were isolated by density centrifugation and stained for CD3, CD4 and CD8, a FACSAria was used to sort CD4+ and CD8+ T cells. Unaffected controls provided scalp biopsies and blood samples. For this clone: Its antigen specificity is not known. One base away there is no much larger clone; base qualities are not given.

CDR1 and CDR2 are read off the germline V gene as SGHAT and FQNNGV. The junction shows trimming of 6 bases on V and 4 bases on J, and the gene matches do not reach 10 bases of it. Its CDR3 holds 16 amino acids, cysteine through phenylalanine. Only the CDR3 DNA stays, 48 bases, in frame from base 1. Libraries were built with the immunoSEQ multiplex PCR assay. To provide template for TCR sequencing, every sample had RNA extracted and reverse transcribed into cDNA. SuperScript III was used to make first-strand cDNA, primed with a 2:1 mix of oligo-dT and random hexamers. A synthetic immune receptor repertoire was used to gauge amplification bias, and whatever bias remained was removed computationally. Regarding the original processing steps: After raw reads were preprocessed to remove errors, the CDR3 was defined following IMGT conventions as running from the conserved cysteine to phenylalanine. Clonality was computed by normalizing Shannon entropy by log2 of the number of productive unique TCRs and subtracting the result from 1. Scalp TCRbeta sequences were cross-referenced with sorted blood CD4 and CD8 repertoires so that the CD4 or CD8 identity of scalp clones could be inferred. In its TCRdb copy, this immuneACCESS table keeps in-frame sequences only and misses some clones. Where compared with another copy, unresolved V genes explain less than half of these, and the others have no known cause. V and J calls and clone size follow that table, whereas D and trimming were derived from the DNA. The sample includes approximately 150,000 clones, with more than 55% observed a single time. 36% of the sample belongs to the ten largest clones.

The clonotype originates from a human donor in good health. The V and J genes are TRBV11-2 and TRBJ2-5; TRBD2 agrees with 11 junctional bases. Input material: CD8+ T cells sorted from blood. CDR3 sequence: CASRRVSTSGRETQYF. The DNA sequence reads TGTGCCAGCAGACGCGTATCAACTAGCGGGAGAGAGACCCAGTACTTC.